The 14 T cell receptor beta chains below all came from one sample that was sequenced in a study of blood T cells in healthy people across ages. For the second PCR, which ran for about 6 to 11 cycles, a sample-barcoded 5' primer and a J-beta primer mix were used. Via MiXCR, TCRdb re-called the 5' RACE reads, giving one row per CDR3 protein. Among approximately 800,000 distinct CDR3 sequences listed, 46% were seen once. Sequenced: blood. The receptors were gathered from an elderly man in good health.

The chain recombines TRBV20-1 with TRBJ1-4; 7 bases align to TRBD1. Looked up from germline, CDR1 is DFQATT and CDR2 is SNEGSKA (reference sequence). V shed 6 bases, J shed 2 bases, and the junction held 6 bases outside the gene matches. The CDR3 covers 14 residues. The DNA of the CDR3 is TGCAGTGCGACGCAGGGGGGGACTAATGAAAAACTGTTTTTT. Its protein product is CSATQGGTNEKLFF.

V and J are TRBV5-1 and TRBJ2-7, with TRBD2 identical over 7 bases. V lost 4 bases, J lost 2 bases, and 9 bases stayed unmatched. The CDR3 is 15 amino acids. Germline V lookup: CDR1 SGHRS, CDR2 YFSETQ. The CDR3 bases are TGCGCCAGCAGCCTGGTTCGCGGGAGCACCTACGAGCAGTACTTC. Amino acid sequence: CASSLVRGSTYEQYF.

The chain employs TRBV20-1 and TRBJ2-5; 9 nucleotides align to TRBD2. Gene TRBJ2-7 matches the end of the DNA better, so the J call may be wrong. The CDR3 has 16 amino acids. Germline values: CDR1 DFQATT, CDR2 SNEGSKA (reference sequence). The CDR3 sequence is CSARGPRIAGDDEQYF. CDR3 in DNA: TGCAGTGCTAGAGGGCCCAGGATAGCGGGAGACGACGAGCAGTACTTC.

The chain combines TRBV11-3 with TRBJ2-1; a weak D match, TRBD2 (6 bases). This CDR3 has 12 amino acids. Per the germline V gene, CDR1 is SGHNT and CDR2 is YENEEA. V was cut by 8 bases and J by 8 bases, with 13 bases left in between. The CDR3: CASSDGGDEQFF. CDR3 sequence (DNA): TGTGCCAGCTCCGACGGGGGTGATGAGCAGTTCTTC.

In regard to this clonotype: At one of its ends the junction is not consistent with the germline gene, which may arise from a read error. V usage is TRBV14 and J usage is TRBJ2-1; weak D call: TRBD2 (5 bases). The CDR3 spans 15 residues. CDR1 is SGHDN, CDR2 FVKESK, per germline. The chain's CDR3 is CASSQGTGIVDEQCF. DNA for the CDR3: TGTGCCAGCAGCCAAGGGACGGGGATAGTCGATGAGCAGTGCTTC.

This clonotype has just a few counts. This chain joins TRBV21-1 and TRBJ2-4; no check of the table's D call, TRBD2, against the DNA was made. Judging by the DNA end, TRBJ2-7 fits better; the J call may be wrong. TRBV21-1 is tagged as a pseudogene. This CDR3 contains 16 residues. As DNA, the CDR3 is TGTGCCAGCAGCAAACCCAGGACTAGCGGGACCTACGAGCAGTACTTC. Protein sequence: CASSKPRTSGTYEQYF.

The rearrangement links TRBV20-1 to TRBJ2-7; D might be TRBD1 or TRBD2, each matching 5 bases. Trimming took 3 bases from V and 7 from J, leaving 19 bases between them. The CDR3 contains 14 residues. Looked up from germline, CDR1 is DFQATT and CDR2 is SNEGSKA (reference sequence). CDR3 residues: CSASPGLLIDEQYF. In DNA, the CDR3 is TGCAGTGCTAGCCCGGGGCTGCTAATAGATGAGCAGTACTTC.

The chain joins TRBV11-2 to TRBJ2-5; D assignment may be TRBD1 or TRBD2 (5 bases each). CDR1 and CDR2 (germline): SGHAT, FQNNGV. V was trimmed by 0 bases and J by 11 bases, leaving 16 bases between them. This CDR3 is 14 amino acids long. This chain's CDR3 is CASSLDGGSTEQYF. DNA for the CDR3: TGTGCCAGCAGCTTAGATGGGGGAAGTACTGAGCAGTACTTC.

The CDR3 DNA reads as TGTGCCAGCGAAGAAAGACAGTACAATGAGCAGTTCTTC. It is translated as CASEERQYNEQFF. The rearrangement joins TRBV6-1 to TRBJ2-1, with TRBD1 as a possible D gene (5 bases). Germline CDR1 is MNHNS and CDR2 is SASEGT. The CDR3 contains 13 residues. Trimming cost V 8 bases and J 4 bases, with 12 bases left between them.

Comments on this clonotype: A clone one base away is much larger, so this may be a read error. The chain combines TRBV20-1 with TRBJ2-1; 8 bases are shared with TRBD1. The CDR3 is 15 amino acids. Germline assignment: CDR1 DFQATT and CDR2 SNEGSKA (reference sequence). J lost 4 bases, V lost 1 base, and 6 bases had no gene match. The CDR3 sequence is CSARGGTGVYNEQFF. The CDR3 region has the DNA TGCAGTGCTAGAGGCGGGACAGGCGTATACAATGAGCAGTTCTTC.

The chain links TRBV29-1 to TRBJ1-1; TRBD1 is a possible D gene (5 bases). The CDR3 contains 13 residues. The ends were cut back, 6 bases at V and 1 base at J, with 12 bases in the middle. Germline V CDR1 and CDR2: SQVTM, ANQGSEA. For the CDR3, the DNA is TGCAGCGTGGGCAGGGACGGGAACACTGAAGCTTTCTTT. This gives the protein CSVGRDGNTEAFF.

The chain joins TRBV7-2 to TRBJ2-3; 8 nucleotides line up with TRBD2. Germline lookup yields CDR1 SGHTA and CDR2 FQGNSA. The CDR3 contains 14 residues. Losses at the gene ends were 2 bases for V and 5 bases for J; bases not matched to a gene: 3. The CDR3 DNA sequence: TGTGCCAGCAGCTTACGGGGGGGGCAAGATACGCAGTATTTT. It is translated as CASSLRGGQDTQYF.

CDR3 DNA: TGTGCCAGCAGCTCCATTGGGCCACCCCTCCACTTT. Its protein product is CASSSIGPPLHF. The chain is built from TRBV7-2 and TRBJ1-6; no clear D gene. Trimming shortened V by 4 bases and J by 11 bases, and 9 bases separated the two germline ends. Germline lookup yields CDR1 SGHTA and CDR2 FQGNSA. The CDR3 contains 12 residues.

The chain links TRBV20-1 to TRBJ2-1, with 9 bases lining up with TRBD2. This CDR3 is 14 amino acids long. CDR1 and CDR2 from the germline V gene are DFQATT and SNEGSKA (reference sequence). The trim removed 6 bases at V and 4 bases at J, leaving 7 bases unmatched. This chain's CDR3 is CSAQGLAVYNEQFF. The CDR3 DNA reads TGCAGTGCCCAGGGACTAGCAGTATACAATGAGCAGTTCTTC.